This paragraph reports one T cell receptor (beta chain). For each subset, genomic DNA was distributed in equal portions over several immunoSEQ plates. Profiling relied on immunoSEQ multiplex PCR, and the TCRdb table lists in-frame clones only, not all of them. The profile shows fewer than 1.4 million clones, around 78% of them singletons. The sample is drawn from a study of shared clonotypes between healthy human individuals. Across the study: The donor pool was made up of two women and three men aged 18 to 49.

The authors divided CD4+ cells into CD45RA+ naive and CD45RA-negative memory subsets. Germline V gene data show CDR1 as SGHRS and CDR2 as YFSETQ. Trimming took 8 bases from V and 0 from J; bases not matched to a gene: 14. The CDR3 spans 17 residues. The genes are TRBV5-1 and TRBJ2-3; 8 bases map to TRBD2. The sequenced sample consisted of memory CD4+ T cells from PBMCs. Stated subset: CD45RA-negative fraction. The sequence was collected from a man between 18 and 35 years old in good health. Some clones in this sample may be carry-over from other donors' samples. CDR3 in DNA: TGCGCCAGTACCAACCCAACTAGCGGAGAAAGCACAGATACGCAGTATTTT. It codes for CASTNPTSGESTDTQYF.